The 3 T cell receptor beta chains listed next were all sequenced from one sample in a study of blood T cell repertoires in COVID-19. Assay used: immunoSEQ multiplex PCR; TCRdb lists only in-frame clones, some missing. The sample includes about 400,000 clones, 88% seen only once; the top ten take more than 0.85%. The specimen was PBMCs or T cells enriched from blood (not recorded which). The receptors originated from a woman aged 25 to 39 with acute COVID-19.

The rearrangement joins TRBV7-9 to TRBJ2-2; possibly TRBD1 for D (6 bases). CDR1 is SEHNR and CDR2 is FQNEAQ in the germline V gene (reference sequence). V was shortened by 3 bases and J by 6 bases, with 8 bases between the two germline ends. There are 13 residues in the CDR3. CDR3 sequence reads: CASSFSGAGELFF. The CDR3 DNA is TGTGCCAGCAGCTTTTCAGGGGCCGGGGAGCTGTTTTTT.

This clone was seen once. The chain links TRBV9 to TRBJ2-7; TRBD1 matches at 10 bases. Germline-derived CDR1 and CDR2 are SGDLS and YYNGEE. Germline trimming cut 3 bases from V and 3 bases from J; bases unmatched to any gene: 6. The CDR3 totals 15 residues. CDR3 DNA sequence: TGTGCCAGCAGCGCCCCCGGGACAGGGGACTACGAGCAGTACTTC. This encodes CASSAPGTGDYEQYF. The whole variable domain, remainder taken from reference TRBV9 and TRBJ2-7, is DSGVTQTPKHLITATGQRVTLRCSPRSGDLSVYWYQQSLDQGLQFLIQYYNGEERAKGNILERFSAQQFPDLHSELNLSSLELGDSALYFCASSAPGTGDYEQYFGPGTRLTVT.

V and J are TRBV7-2 and TRBJ2-7; 9 nucleotides line up with TRBD2. The CDR3 runs to 15 residues. The V gene end was trimmed by 5 bases and the J gene end by 4 bases; junction bases not matched to a gene: 9. CDR1 and CDR2 (germline): SGHTA, FQGNSA. The CDR3 bases are TGTGCCAGCAGCGTAGGGCGGGGGGGCATATACGAGCAGTACTTC. It codes for CASSVGRGGIYEQYF. Full variable domain (missing parts from reference TRBV7-2 and TRBJ2-7): GAGVSQSPSNKVTEKGKDVELRCDPISGHTALYWYRQSLGQGLEFLIYFQGNSAPDKSGLPSDRFSAERTGGSVSTLTIQRTQQEDSAVYLCASSVGRGGIYEQYFGPGTRLTVT.